Following are 32 T cell receptor beta chains from one sample sequenced in a study of identical twins. One entry per CDR3 protein results from TCRdb running MiXCR on the 5' RACE reads. The table records approximately 890,000 distinct CDR3 sequences, around 12% of them present only once. The sample also formed part of further work on yellow fever vaccine responses in identical twins.

The sample taken for sequencing was PBMCs. The receptor source for this set is a woman aged 18-35 years in good health.

This clonotype was recorded a few times. V usage is TRBV3-1 and J usage is TRBJ1-6; TRBD1 might be the D (5 bases). The CDR3 has 15 residues. CDR1 LGHDT and CDR2 YNNKEL come from the germline V gene (reference sequence). Trimming took off 0 bases at V and 6 bases at J, with 9 bases between the two ends. CDR3 coding DNA: TGTGCCAGCAGCCAAGATTTGGACATTAATTCACCCCTCCACTTT. Its translation: CASSQDLDINSPLHF.

The V and J genes are TRBV27 and TRBJ1-1; TRBD1 is a possible D gene (6 bases). Deletions cut 5 bases from V and 2 bases from J, with 18 bases between. There are 16 residues in the CDR3. CDR1 and CDR2 (germline): MNHEY, SMNVEV (reference sequence). CDR3: CASSTLTGSPNTEAFF. CDR3 DNA: TGTGCCAGCAGTACCCTAACAGGGAGCCCCAACACTGAAGCTTTCTTT.

This clonotype occurred many times. This sequence joins TRBV5-1 and TRBJ2-1, with D perhaps given as TRBD1 or TRBD2 (5 bases each). Germline V gene data show CDR1 as SGHRS and CDR2 as YFSETQ. The CDR3 extends over 14 amino acids. V lost 0 bases and J lost 5, with 9 bases in between. CDR3 coding DNA: TGCGCCAGCAGCTTGGGAGGGGCAGACAATGAGCAGTTCTTC. As protein: CASSLGGADNEQFF.

The chain recombines TRBV2 with TRBJ2-5; D is unclear. CDR1 and CDR2 (germline): SNHLY, FYNNEI. The CDR3 length is 15 residues. Trimming left V 7 bases short and J 2 bases short, with 17 bases between. In DNA form, the CDR3 reads TGTGCCAGCACCGAGTTGGCAGTTAAACAAGAGACCCAGTACTTC. It specifies CASTELAVKQETQYF.

V usage is TRBV29-1 and J usage is TRBJ1-1; D is undetermined. This CDR3 comprises 14 residues. With 5 bases removed from V and 4 bases from J, the gap between germline ends came to 17 bases. The germline CDR1 and CDR2 sequences are SQVTM and ANQGSEA. Written as DNA, the CDR3 is TGCAGCGTTCCAAAGCGGACTTTGGGCACTGAAGCTTTCTTT. This encodes CSVPKRTLGTEAFF.

The rearrangement joins TRBV10-1 to TRBJ2-1; D remains ambiguous. Germline-derived CDR1 and CDR2 are WNHNN and SYGVQD (reference sequence). The V and J ends lost 3 bases and 4 bases respectively, with 7 bases between them. This CDR3 contains 13 residues. The CDR3 here is CASSDLVYNEQFF. CDR3 DNA: TGCGCCAGCAGTGACTTAGTTTACAATGAGCAGTTCTTC.

This clonotype was observed at least ten times. The chain employs TRBV12-3 or TRBV12-4 and TRBJ2-1; D is undetermined. The V end was cut by 7 bases, the J end by 8 bases, with 9 bases between. This CDR3 has 11 amino acids. In DNA, the CDR3 is TGTGCCAGCACCCAGTATGATGAGCAGTTCTTC. Its translation: CASTQYDEQFF.

V usage is TRBV6-2 or TRBV6-3 and J usage is TRBJ2-5, with D perhaps matching TRBD2 (5 bases). CDR1 MNHEY and CDR2 SVGEGT come from the germline V gene. Trimming removed 4 bases at V and 0 bases at J, with 9 bases between. The CDR3 consists of 14 residues. CDR3 sequence (DNA): TGTGCCAGCAGTTCGACGGGGTACCAAGAGACCCAGTACTTC. It yields the protein CASSSTGYQETQYF.

This clonotype was found a few times. V usage is TRBV20-1 and J usage is TRBJ2-1; unclear D gene. The length of the CDR3 is 16 residues. Germline CDR1 is DFQATT and CDR2 is SNEGSKA (reference sequence). The V end was cut by 0 bases, the J end by 0 bases, with 12 bases between. The CDR3 protein is CSARDGRKSSYNEQFF. CDR3 DNA sequence: TGCAGTGCTAGAGACGGACGAAAGAGCTCCTACAATGAGCAGTTCTTC.

The chain carries TRBV4-1 and TRBJ2-2; TRBD2 aligns across 13 bases. The J segment lost 0 bases and the V segment lost 4 bases, leaving 8 bases of the junction unmatched. CDR3 length: 19 amino acids. Germline loops: CDR1 MGHRA, CDR2 YSYEKL. The CDR3 DNA is TGCGCCAGCAGCCCCAGACTAGCGGGGGGCCACGCGAACACCGGGGAGCTGTTTTTT. It encodes CASSPRLAGGHANTGELFF.

This chain links TRBV28 with TRBJ2-2; 8 bases are a match to TRBD2. This CDR3 spans 15 amino acids. Germline CDR1 is MDHEN and CDR2 is SYDVKM. V lost 6 bases, J lost 4 bases, and 7 bases stayed unmatched. CDR3 sequence reads: CASRNGGRSTGELFF. The CDR3 nucleotides read TGTGCCAGCAGAAATGGCGGGAGGAGCACCGGGGAGCTGTTTTTT. Combining the CDR3 with reference TRBV28 and TRBJ2-2 gives the whole variable domain DVKVTQSSRYLVKRTGEKVFLECVQDMDHENMFWYRQDPGLGLRLIYFSYDVKMKEKGDIPEGYSVSREKKERFSLILESASTNQTSMYLCASRNGGRSTGELFFGEGSRLTVL.

This clonotype appeared a few times. The chain joins TRBV30 to TRBJ2-7; D is possibly TRBD2 (5 bases). This CDR3 comprises 14 residues. V lost 3 bases, J lost 2 bases, and 14 bases lay in between. Germline V gives CDR1 GTSNPN, CDR2 SVGIG (reference sequence). The DNA of the CDR3 is TGTGCCTGGAGGAATCCCGGGATGACCTACGAGCAGTACGTC. It specifies CAWRNPGMTYEQYV.

The table lists this clonotype with many counts. J is TRBJ2-3 and V is TRBV28; possibly TRBD1 for D (5 bases). The CDR3 extends over 13 amino acids. The germline V and J ends were trimmed by 3 bases and 2 bases, with 6 bases remaining between them. Looked up from germline, CDR1 is MDHEN and CDR2 is SYDVKM. CDR3 region: CASSFRVTDTQYF. In DNA form, the CDR3 reads TGTGCCAGCAGTTTCAGGGTCACAGATACGCAGTATTTT.

V and J are TRBV5-1 and TRBJ2-2, with 7 bases matching TRBD1. Germline V lookup: CDR1 SGHRS, CDR2 YFSETQ. The CDR3 covers 15 residues. J was trimmed by 4 bases and V by 4 bases; bases with no gene match: 7. DNA of the CDR3: TGCGCCAGCAGCCACGGGACAGACCTCACCGGGGAGCTGTTTTTT. It translates to CASSHGTDLTGELFF.

This clonotype was recorded many times. The rearrangement joins TRBV5-1 to TRBJ1-3; D gene ambiguous. The CDR3 is 16 amino acids. V lost 2 bases and J lost 2, with 14 bases in between. Germline values: CDR1 SGHRS, CDR2 YFSETQ. In nucleotides, the CDR3 is TGCGCCAGCAGCTTTGAACTCCGAGGTGCTGGAAACACCATATATTTT. This encodes CASSFELRGAGNTIYF. Full variable domain (rest looked up from reference TRBV5-1 and TRBJ1-3): KAGVTQTPRYLIKTRGQQVTLSCSPISGHRSVSWYQQTPGQGLQFLFEYFSETQRNKGNFPGRFSGRQFSNSRSEMNVSTLELGDSALYLCASSFELRGAGNTIYFGEGSWLTVV.

This clonotype was observed many times. The CDR3 DNA is TGTGCCACCAGCAGAGACGCGGGCGGGTCAGTCACCGGGGAGCTGTTTTTT. It encodes CATSRDAGGSVTGELFF. The chain has TRBV15 and TRBJ2-2; TRBD2 is a possible D gene (5 bases). CDR1 is LNHNV and CDR2 is YYDKDF in the germline V gene (reference sequence). The CDR3 loop spans 17 amino acids. V was clipped by 0 bases and J by 4 bases, with 15 bases between them.

This clonotype showed up just a few times. The gene calls are TRBV13 and TRBJ2-2; 7 bases align to TRBD1. The CDR3 is made up of 19 amino acids. V trimming: 1 base; J trimming: 2 bases; junction bases outside the gene matches: 13. Germline-derived CDR1 and CDR2 are PRHDT and FYEKMQ (reference sequence). Here the CDR3 DNA reads TGTGCCAGCAGCTTAGTTGGGTTTCGGGGACAGTACAACACCGGGGAGCTGTTTTTT. It encodes CASSLVGFRGQYNTGELFF.

In its sample, this clonotype was seen a few times. V is TRBV29-1 and J is TRBJ2-1; no firm D call. Germline V gene sequence: CDR1 SQVTM, CDR2 ANQGSEA. The CDR3 length is 16 residues. The ends were cut back, 2 bases at V and 7 bases at J, with 21 bases in the middle. CDR3 nucleotide sequence: TGCAGCGTTGAACCCTGGAAAAGAGCCACTTTGAATGAGCAGTTCTTC. Protein sequence: CSVEPWKRATLNEQFF.

V and J are TRBV6-5 and TRBJ2-6, with D hard to call. Germline V gives CDR1 MNHEY, CDR2 SVGAGI. CDR3 length: 16 residues. The ends were cut back, 4 bases at V and 0 bases at J, with 10 bases in the middle. The CDR3 coding sequence is TGTGCCAGCAGTTCCCGTCCTAGCTCTGGGGCCAACGTCCTGACTTTC. As protein: CASSSRPSSGANVLTF.

This chain uses TRBV3-1 with TRBJ2-1; D gene ambiguous. Per the germline V gene, CDR1 is LGHDT and CDR2 is YNNKEL (reference sequence). Trimming took 1 base from V and 1 from J, leaving 14 bases between them. The CDR3 length is 17 residues. The DNA for the CDR3 is TGTGCCAGCAGCCAAGGAGGTTTGTCCCATTCCTACAATGAGCAGTTCTTC. This encodes CASSQGGLSHSYNEQFF.

This clonotype occurred a few times. This rearrangement joins TRBV10-3 to TRBJ2-2, with unresolved D. From germline, CDR1 is ENHRY and CDR2 SYGVKD. Trimming pared 3 bases from V and 0 bases from J, leaving 5 bases between. The CDR3 is 14 residues long. CDR3 residues: CAISDSSNTGELFF. CDR3 nucleotide sequence: TGTGCCATCAGTGATTCCTCGAACACCGGGGAGCTGTTTTTT.

The CDR3 DNA sequence: TGCAGCGTTGAAGAGGGCCCCAGGGGAGCTTTCTTT. Protein product: CSVEEGPRGAFF. The rearrangement joins TRBV29-1 to TRBJ1-1, with D possibly being TRBD1 (6 bases). V shed 0 bases and J shed 10 bases, with 12 bases lying between them. The CDR3 consists of 12 residues. Germline loops: CDR1 SQVTM, CDR2 ANQGSEA.

The V gene is TRBV13, the J gene TRBJ2-2; TRBD2 is a possible D gene (5 bases). Trimming took off 2 bases at V and 2 bases at J, with 15 bases between the two ends. The V gene's germline CDR1 is PRHDT and CDR2 FYEKMQ (reference sequence). The CDR3 sequence is 17 residues long. This CDR3 is CASSLSLGEPNTGELFF. CDR3 bases: TGTGCCAGCAGCTTAAGCCTCGGGGAGCCCAACACCGGGGAGCTGTTTTTT.

The chain employs TRBV28 and TRBJ1-4; 7 positions match TRBD1. The CDR3 contains 15 residues. In germline, CDR1 is MDHEN, CDR2 SYDVKM. V trimming: 2 bases; J trimming: 5 bases; junction bases outside the gene matches: 5. The CDR3 protein is CASSLGGTANEKLFF. Written as DNA, the CDR3 is TGTGCCAGCAGTTTAGGGGGGACAGCCAATGAAAAACTGTTTTTT.

This clonotype came up a few times. V and J are TRBV7-4 and TRBJ1-2, with D perhaps TRBD1 (5 bases). The V end was cut by 1 base, the J end by 4 bases, with 25 bases between. The V gene's germline CDR1 is SGHVT and CDR2 SQSDAQ. This CDR3 has 19 residues. The CDR3 spells CASSLEDRRRRESGYGYTF. The CDR3 DNA reads TGTGCCAGCAGCTTAGAGGATCGGCGGCGCAGGGAGTCGGGCTATGGCTACACCTTC.

This clonotype was seen a handful of times. The V and J genes are TRBV15 and TRBJ2-2; 8 bases are a match to TRBD1. The CDR3 extends over 14 amino acids. The V and J ends lost 0 bases and 13 bases, in that order; junction bases with no gene match: 7. Germline CDR1 LNHNV, CDR2 YYDKDF (reference sequence). This CDR3 is CATSREGQARGLFF. The CDR3 DNA reads TGTGCCACCAGCAGAGAGGGACAGGCGAGGGGGCTGTTTTTT.

The table lists this clonotype with a few counts. The J gene is TRBJ2-1, the V gene TRBV19; maybe TRBD2 (6 bases). The V gene lost 9 bases and the J gene lost 9 bases, with 18 bases spanning the gap. Looked up from germline, CDR1 is LNHDA and CDR2 is SQIVND (reference sequence). The CDR3 runs to 13 residues. In DNA form, the CDR3 reads TGTGCCAGCTATGCCGGGACTTTGGGTGAGCAGTTCTTC. Amino acids: CASYAGTLGEQFF. The variable domain in full, completed from reference TRBV19 and TRBJ2-1, reads DGGITQSPKYLFRKEGQNVTLSCEQNLNHDAMYWYRQDPGQGLRLIYYSQIVNDFQKGDIAEGYSVSREKKESFPLTVTSAQKNPTAFYLCASYAGTLGEQFFGPGTRLTVL.

This clonotype came up a few times. The chain recombines TRBV7-9 with TRBJ2-2, with D perhaps TRBD2 (6 bases). Between the trimmed V and J ends, which lost 4 bases and 0 bases, there was a span of 12 bases. CDR3 size: 16 residues. Looked up from germline, CDR1 is SEHNR and CDR2 is FQNEAQ (reference sequence). The CDR3 DNA sequence: TGTGCCAGCAGCTCTGTAGGGGAGGCGAACACCGGGGAGCTGTTTTTT. This codes for CASSSVGEANTGELFF.

There are many counts of this clonotype. The V gene is TRBV29-1, the J gene TRBJ2-1, with D possibly matching TRBD2 (5 bases). Germline CDR1 and CDR2: SQVTM and ANQGSEA. This CDR3 is built from 12 residues. V lost 4 bases to trimming and J lost 4 bases, with 8 bases between them. CDR3 in amino acids: CSVVLVYNEQFF. The CDR3 DNA sequence: TGCAGCGTTGTACTAGTGTACAATGAGCAGTTCTTC.

This clonotype was observed many times. V gene TRBV3-1 combines with J gene TRBJ2-5, with D perhaps TRBD1 or TRBD2 (5 bases each). Trimming took off 0 bases at V and 3 bases at J, with 20 bases between the two ends. The CDR3 covers 18 residues. Looked up from germline, CDR1 is LGHDT and CDR2 is YNNKEL (reference sequence). The CDR3 reads CASSQDRGRTGREETQYF. The CDR3 DNA reads TGTGCCAGCAGCCAAGATCGGGGCAGGACTGGACGCGAAGAGACCCAGTACTTC.

In this sample, this clonotype turned up many times. V gene TRBV20-1 combines with J gene TRBJ2-7; the D is unclear. The CDR3 totals 15 residues. Germline CDR1 and CDR2: DFQATT and SNEGSKA (reference sequence). V lost 0 bases and J 4 bases, leaving 16 bases between the germline ends. CDR3 bases: TGCAGTGCTAGAGAATCCGGCCGCCCCTTGTACGAGCAGTACTTC. It specifies CSARESGRPLYEQYF.

This clonotype was seen a handful of times. The J gene is TRBJ2-7, the V gene TRBV7-9; 9 nucleotides agree with TRBD2. The CDR3 has 15 residues. V gave up 4 bases and J gave up 2 bases; unmatched junction bases: 6. Per germline, CDR1 SEHNR and CDR2 FQNEAQ (reference sequence). CDR3 DNA sequence: TGTGCCAGCAGCTCAATGACTAGCGGCACCTACGAGCAGTACTTC. Its translation is CASSSMTSGTYEQYF.